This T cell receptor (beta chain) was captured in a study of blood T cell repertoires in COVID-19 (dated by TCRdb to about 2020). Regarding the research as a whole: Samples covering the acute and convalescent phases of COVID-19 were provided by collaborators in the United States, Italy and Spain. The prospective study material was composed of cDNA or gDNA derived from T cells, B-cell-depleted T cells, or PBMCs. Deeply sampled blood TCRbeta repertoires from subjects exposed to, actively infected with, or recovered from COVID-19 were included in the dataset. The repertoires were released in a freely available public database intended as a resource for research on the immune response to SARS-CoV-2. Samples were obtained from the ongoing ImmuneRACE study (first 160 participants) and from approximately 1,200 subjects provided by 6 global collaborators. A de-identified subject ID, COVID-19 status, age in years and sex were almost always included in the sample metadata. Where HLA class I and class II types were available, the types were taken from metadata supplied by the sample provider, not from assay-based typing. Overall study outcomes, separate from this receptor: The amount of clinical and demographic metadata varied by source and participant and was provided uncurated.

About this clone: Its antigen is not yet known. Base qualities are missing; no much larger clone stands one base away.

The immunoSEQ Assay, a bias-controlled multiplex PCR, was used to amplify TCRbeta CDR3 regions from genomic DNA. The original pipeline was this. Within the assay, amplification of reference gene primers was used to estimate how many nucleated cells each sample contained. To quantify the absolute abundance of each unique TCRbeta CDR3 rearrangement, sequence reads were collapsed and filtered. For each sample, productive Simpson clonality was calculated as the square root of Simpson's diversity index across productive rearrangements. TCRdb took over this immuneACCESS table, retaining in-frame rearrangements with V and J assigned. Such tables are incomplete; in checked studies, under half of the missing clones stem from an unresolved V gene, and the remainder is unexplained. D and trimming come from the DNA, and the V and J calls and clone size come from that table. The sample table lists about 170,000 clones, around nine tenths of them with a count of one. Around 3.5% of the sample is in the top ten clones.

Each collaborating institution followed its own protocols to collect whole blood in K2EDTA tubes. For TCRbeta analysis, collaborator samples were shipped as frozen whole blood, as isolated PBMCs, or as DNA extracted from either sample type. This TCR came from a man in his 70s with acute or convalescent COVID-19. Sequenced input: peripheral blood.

The DNA sequence follows: TGTGCCATCAGTGAGAGGACTAGCGCGGACAATGAGCAGTTCTTC. It translates as CAISERTSADNEQFF. Recombination joined TRBV10-3 with TRBJ2-1; 9 bases in between match TRBD2. After removal of 2 bases from V and 5 bases from J, the junction retains 4 bases not matched to a gene. CDR1 and CDR2, looked up from the germline V gene, are ENHRY and SYGVKD. The CDR3 numbers 15 residues from cysteine through phenylalanine. The CDR3 DNA has 45 bases and is translated from base 1.